This record looks at one T cell receptor beta chain sequence and its context. This CDR3 spans 16 amino acids. Deletions cut 5 bases from V and 6 bases from J, with 17 bases between. CDR1 SGHAT and CDR2 FQNNGV come from the germline V gene. The data originate from a study of blood T cell repertoires in COVID-19. Looking at the study overall: The United States, Italy and Spain supplied acute and convalescent COVID-19 samples. From T cells, B-cell-depleted T cells, or PBMCs came the material, which was cDNA or gDNA.

Per the original data handling: Estimated nucleated cell counts came from reference gene primer amplification. The method was immunoSEQ multiplex PCR; TCRdb's version includes in-frame clones alone and lacks a portion of them. That table furnishes V, J and clone size, whereas the DNA furnished D and trimming. This table holds tens of thousands of clones, under 90% found once. Sequences were obtained from peripheral blood. The receptor was derived from a woman in her sixties with acute or convalescent COVID-19. The chain employs TRBV11-2 and TRBJ1-6, with D perhaps TRBD1 (6 bases). The CDR3 sequence is CASSQRQVTFNSPLHF. The CDR3 DNA sequence: TGTGCCAGCAGCCAAAGACAGGTGACCTTTAATTCACCCCTCCACTTT. The complete variable domain, with remaining parts taken from reference TRBV11-2 and TRBJ1-6, reads EAGVAQSPRYKIIEKRQSVAFWCNPISGHATLYWYQQILGQGPKLLIQFQNNGVVDDSQLPKDRFSAERLKGVDSTLKIQPAKLEDSAVYLCASSQRQVTFNSPLHFGNGTRLTVT.